Following are 28 T cell receptor beta chains from one sample sequenced in a study of T cell responses to AZD1222 COVID-19 vaccine. Generated by immunoSEQ multiplex PCR, the TCRdb table keeps only in-frame clones and is missing some. The sample has roughly 150,000 clones; 85% to 95% are singletons. The sample in question was peripheral blood, obtained on day 0 of AZD1222 vaccination. These receptors originate from an adult in good health.

The chain is built from TRBV27 and TRBJ2-2; 7 nucleotides line up with TRBD1. CDR1 MNHEY and CDR2 SMNVEV come from the germline V gene (reference sequence). V shed 8 bases, J shed 1 base, and the junction held 7 bases outside the gene matches. The CDR3 consists of 15 residues. CDR3 DNA sequence: TGTGCCAGCCAGCCAGGGGGACGGAACACCGGGGAGCTGTTTTTT. Translated, it gives CASQPGGRNTGELFF.

The rearrangement links TRBV7-9 to TRBJ1-6, with D possibly TRBD1 on 6 matching bases. The CDR3 totals 16 residues. The V gene lost 4 bases and the J gene lost 9 bases, with 19 bases spanning the gap. Germline lookup yields CDR1 SEHNR and CDR2 FQNEAQ (reference sequence). CDR3 sequence reads: CASSWVQGAWGSPLHF. The CDR3 DNA reads TGTGCCAGCAGCTGGGTACAGGGAGCATGGGGTTCACCCCTCCACTTT.

This chain links TRBV4-3 with TRBJ2-6, with D unresolved. The CDR3 runs to 16 residues. Germline loops: CDR1 LGHNA, CDR2 YSLEER. The V end was cut by 1 base, the J end by 0 bases, with 7 bases between. As DNA, the CDR3 is TGCGCCAGCAGCCAAGCCACAGACTCTGGGGCCAACGTCCTGACTTTC. Translated: CASSQATDSGANVLTF.

The chain has TRBV7-8 and TRBJ1-5, with D unresolved. The CDR3 contains 14 residues. The V and J ends lost 5 bases and 2 bases respectively, with 10 bases between them. Germline values: CDR1 SGHVS, CDR2 FQNEAQ. CDR3 amino acids: CASSLMRGNQPQHF. The DNA for the CDR3 is TGTGCCAGCAGCCTCATGAGGGGCAATCAGCCCCAGCATTTT.

The chain carries TRBV11-2 and TRBJ2-5, with a weak D call TRBD2 (6 bases). Trimming took off 5 bases at V and 4 bases at J, with 11 bases between the two ends. The CDR3 has 13 amino acids. Germline loops: CDR1 SGHAT, CDR2 FQNNGV. The CDR3 DNA reads TGTGCCAGCAGCGACGCGGGGTTAGAGACCCAGTACTTC. Encoded protein: CASSDAGLETQYF. The whole variable domain, remainder taken from reference TRBV11-2 and TRBJ2-5, is EAGVAQSPRYKIIEKRQSVAFWCNPISGHATLYWYQQILGQGPKLLIQFQNNGVVDDSQLPKDRFSAERLKGVDSTLKIQPAKLEDSAVYLCASSDAGLETQYFGPGTRLLVL.

This clone showed up just a few times. This chain uses TRBV6-6 with TRBJ1-2; 9 positions agree with TRBD1. CDR1 MNHNY and CDR2 SVGAGI come from the germline V gene (reference sequence). CDR3 length: 15 residues. V shed 3 bases, J shed 4 bases, and the junction held 6 bases outside the gene matches. DNA of the CDR3: TGTGCCAGCAGTTATTCGACAGGGGGTCTCTATGGCTACACCTTC. It codes for CASSYSTGGLYGYTF.

The V call is TRBV7-2, the J call TRBJ2-7; a possible D gene is TRBD2 (6 bases). This CDR3 region has 13 residues. Looked up from germline, CDR1 is SGHTA and CDR2 is FQGNSA. Trimming took 4 bases from V and 2 from J, leaving 9 bases between them. The CDR3 region has the DNA TGTGCCAGCAGCTGGGACTCAACCTACGAGCAGTACTTC. Protein product: CASSWDSTYEQYF. Looking up the rest from reference TRBV7-2 and TRBJ2-7 gives the full variable domain: GAGVSQSPSNKVTEKGKDVELRCDPISGHTALYWYRQSLGQGLEFLIYFQGNSAPDKSGLPSDRFSAERTGGSVSTLTIQRTQQEDSAVYLCASSWDSTYEQYFGPGTRLTVT.

This chain connects TRBV6-5 to TRBJ1-1, with D possibly being TRBD1 (6 bases). V was cut by 0 bases and J by 4 bases, with 12 bases left in between. The CDR3 is 15 amino acids. Germline CDR1 MNHEY, CDR2 SVGAGI. CDR3 protein: CASSYSRGRSTEAFF. As DNA, the CDR3 is TGTGCCAGCAGTTACTCACGGGGGCGGTCCACTGAAGCTTTCTTT.

V gene TRBV28 combines with J gene TRBJ2-5; a possible D gene is TRBD1 (6 bases). The CDR3 covers 13 residues. V lost 5 bases, J lost 4 bases, and 11 bases lay in between. Looked up from germline, CDR1 is MDHEN and CDR2 is SYDVKM. CDR3 loop: CASSLQGPETQYF. Written as DNA, the CDR3 is TGTGCCAGCAGTCTACAGGGCCCAGAGACCCAGTACTTC.

The genes are TRBV5-1 and TRBJ2-5; D perhaps matches TRBD1 (5 bases). V lost 0 bases to trimming and J lost 5 bases, with 14 bases between them. Germline CDR1 SGHRS, CDR2 YFSETQ. The CDR3 has 15 amino acids. In nucleotides, the CDR3 is TGCGCCAGCAGCTTGGGGGGCGGCTCCGGGGAGACCCAGTACTTC. This gives the protein CASSLGGGSGETQYF.

J is TRBJ1-6 and V is TRBV7-8; TRBD1 agrees at 7 bases. The V gene's germline CDR1 is SGHVS and CDR2 FQNEAQ. CDR3 length: 15 amino acids. With 5 bases clipped from V and 3 bases from J, the junction kept 4 bases outside the gene matches. The CDR3 region has the DNA TGTGCCAGCAGCGTCGGGACAGACTATAATTCACCCCTCCACTTT. Translating it yields CASSVGTDYNSPLHF.

The chain is built from TRBV28 and TRBJ1-2; D remains unclear. The V end was cut by 7 bases, the J end by 5 bases, with 14 bases between. There are 13 residues in the CDR3. Germline CDR1 and CDR2: MDHEN and SYDVKM. The DNA of the CDR3 is TGTGCCAGCATGTCCACTCCGGCATATGGCTACACCTTC. It specifies CASMSTPAYGYTF.

The CDR3 loop is CASRKDSNQPQHF. The CDR3 region has the DNA TGTGCCAGCAGAAAGGATAGCAATCAGCCCCAGCATTTT. This chain joins TRBV28 and TRBJ1-5; D call uncertain. The CDR3 length is 13 residues. The ends were cut back, 6 bases at V and 0 bases at J, with 6 bases in the middle. CDR1 is MDHEN and CDR2 is SYDVKM in the germline V gene.

The chain couples TRBV3-1 (or the pseudogene TRBV3-2) to TRBJ1-6, with 10 nucleotides matching TRBD1. The junction had 9 bases not matched to a gene; V was cut back by 7 bases and J by 9 bases. CDR1 is LGHDT and CDR2 is YNNKEL in the germline V gene (reference sequence). This CDR3 is built from 15 residues. The chain's CDR3 is CASTPGQGTGSPLHF. DNA of the CDR3: TGTGCCAGCACCCCGGGACAGGGGACCGGTTCACCCCTCCACTTT.

The chain joins TRBV5-6 to TRBJ1-6; 9 nucleotides line up with TRBD1. The CDR3 contains 17 residues. Germline trimming cut 4 bases from V and 5 bases from J; bases unmatched to any gene: 10. Per germline, CDR1 SGHDT and CDR2 YYEEEE. In DNA, the CDR3 is TGTGCCAGCAGCCCACCCGGGACAGGGCTGAATAATTCACCCCTCCACTTT. This encodes CASSPPGTGLNNSPLHF. Drawing the rest from reference TRBV5-6 and TRBJ1-6, the complete variable domain is DAGVTQSPTHLIKTRGQQVTLRCSPKSGHDTVSWYQQALGQGPQFIFQYYEEEERQRGNFPDRFSGHQFPNYSSELNVNALLLGDSALYLCASSPPGTGLNNSPLHFGNGTRLTVT.

The J gene is TRBJ2-7, the V gene TRBV7-2, with TRBD2 matching 8 bases. The J segment lost 5 bases and the V segment lost 4 bases, leaving 10 bases of the junction unmatched. Germline-derived CDR1 and CDR2 are SGHTA and FQGNSA. This CDR3 has 15 residues. CDR3 nucleotides: TGTGCCAGCAGCTCGGGGACTAGGGTTCACCACGAGCAGTACTTC. This translates into CASSSGTRVHHEQYF.

CDR3 protein: CASSPGTGLTEAFF. For the CDR3, the DNA is TGTGCCAGCAGTCCCGGGACAGGGCTCACTGAAGCTTTCTTT. The V call is TRBV14, the J call TRBJ1-1; 9 positions agree with TRBD1. CDR1 and CDR2 (germline): SGHDN, FVKESK. V lost 6 bases to trimming and J lost 4 bases; unmatched junction nucleotides: 6. This CDR3 is 14 amino acids long.

This chain links TRBV2 with TRBJ1-2; D ambiguous. The V gene lost 6 bases and the J gene lost 3 bases, with 8 bases spanning the gap. The length of the CDR3 is 12 residues. Per the germline V gene, CDR1 is SNHLY and CDR2 is FYNNEI. This CDR3 reads CASRAEDYGYTF. Here the CDR3 DNA reads TGTGCCAGCAGGGCTGAGGACTATGGCTACACCTTC.

The rearrangement links TRBV5-1 to TRBJ2-1; D is tentatively TRBD1 or TRBD2 (5 bases each). V was pared by 1 base and J by 2 bases, with 16 bases between. Germline V gives CDR1 SGHRS, CDR2 YFSETQ. CDR3 size: 17 residues. CDR3 coding DNA: TGCGCCAGCAGCTTGAATCTCCGGGACGCGGCCTACAATGAGCAGTTCTTC. It translates to CASSLNLRDAAYNEQFF.

This chain links TRBV18 with TRBJ2-1; D possibly matches TRBD1 or TRBD2 (5 bases each). Germline CDR1 is KGHSH and CDR2 is LQKENI. Trimming shortened V by 2 bases and J by 1 base, and 18 bases separated the two germline ends. This CDR3 region has 18 residues. In nucleotides, the CDR3 is TGTGCCAGCTCACCATCGGGTGGGGGTTTGGGATCCTACAATGAGCAGTTCTTC. Amino acid sequence: CASSPSGGGLGSYNEQFF.

J is TRBJ2-7 and V is TRBV27; D gene unclear. CDR1 MNHEY and CDR2 SMNVEV come from the germline V gene (reference sequence). V lost 8 bases and J 8 bases, leaving 22 bases between the germline ends. CDR3 length: 14 residues. The CDR3 coding sequence is TGTGCCAGCCACCCCATCCAGGCCTTCACGCAGCAGTACTTC. This sequence encodes CASHPIQAFTQQYF.

The chain uses TRBV30 and TRBJ2-5; either TRBD1 or TRBD2 may fit D (6 bases each). V dropped 2 bases and J dropped 5 bases, with 12 bases sitting between them. The germline V gene has CDR1 GTSNPN and CDR2 SVGIG (reference sequence). The CDR3 totals 13 residues. Written as DNA, the CDR3 is TGTGCCTGGAGTCCGGGGGCCGGTGAGACCCAGTACTTC. This encodes CAWSPGAGETQYF.

The chain recombines TRBV30 with TRBJ1-1; D gene unclear. In germline, CDR1 is GTSNPN, CDR2 SVGIG (reference sequence). CDR3 length: 12 amino acids. V was shortened by 1 base and J by 1 base, with 4 bases between the two germline ends. The CDR3 DNA reads as TGTGCCTGGAGTGATCAGAACACTGAAGCTTTCTTT. It codes for CAWSDQNTEAFF.

This chain links TRBV7-2 with TRBJ1-2, with no clear D. This CDR3 is built from 13 residues. Trimming removed 2 bases at V and 7 bases at J, with 11 bases between. Germline V CDR1 and CDR2: SGHTA, FQGNSA. The CDR3 coding sequence is TGTGCCAGCAGCTTATTGAAGGAGGGTGGCTACACCTTC. Translated, it gives CASSLLKEGGYTF. Full variable domain (remainder filled in from reference TRBV7-2 and TRBJ1-2): GAGVSQSPSNKVTEKGKDVELRCDPISGHTALYWYRQSLGQGLEFLIYFQGNSAPDKSGLPSDRFSAERTGGSVSTLTIQRTQQEDSAVYLCASSLLKEGGYTFGSGTRLTVV.

V usage is TRBV7-2 and J usage is TRBJ1-5; D call uncertain. The CDR3 is made up of 13 amino acids. V gave up 5 bases and J gave up 5 bases, with 10 bases separating them. The germline gives CDR1 SGHTA, CDR2 FQGNSA. The CDR3 is CASSPGLYQPQHF. Here the CDR3 DNA reads TGTGCCAGCAGCCCCGGACTCTATCAGCCCCAGCATTTT.

The gene calls are TRBV6-1 and TRBJ2-2; D might be TRBD2 (5 bases). There are 16 residues in the CDR3. V dropped 0 bases and J dropped 2 bases, with 10 bases sitting between them. Germline loops: CDR1 MNHNS, CDR2 SASEGT. This chain's CDR3 is CASSEAFWTNTGELFF. The CDR3 DNA follows: TGTGCCAGCAGTGAAGCGTTCTGGACTAACACCGGGGAGCTGTTTTTT.

The genes are TRBV14 and TRBJ2-3; D perhaps matches TRBD1 (6 bases). The germline V gene has CDR1 SGHDN and CDR2 FVKESK. The CDR3 length is 17 residues. V lost 1 base, J lost 2 bases, and 16 bases lay in between. The CDR3 DNA reads as TGTGCCAGCAGCCAAGTGACCTGGGGGCGGACCACAGATACGCAGTATTTT. Amino acid sequence: CASSQVTWGRTTDTQYF.

This chain joins TRBV7-9 and TRBJ2-5; perhaps D is TRBD1 or TRBD2 (5 bases each). Germline V gives CDR1 SEHNR, CDR2 FQNEAQ (reference sequence). The CDR3 runs 13 residues. Trimming took 2 bases from V and 5 from J, leaving 9 bases between them. The chain's CDR3 is CASSLMGVETQYF. In DNA form, the CDR3 reads TGTGCCAGCAGCTTAATGGGGGTGGAGACCCAGTACTTC.